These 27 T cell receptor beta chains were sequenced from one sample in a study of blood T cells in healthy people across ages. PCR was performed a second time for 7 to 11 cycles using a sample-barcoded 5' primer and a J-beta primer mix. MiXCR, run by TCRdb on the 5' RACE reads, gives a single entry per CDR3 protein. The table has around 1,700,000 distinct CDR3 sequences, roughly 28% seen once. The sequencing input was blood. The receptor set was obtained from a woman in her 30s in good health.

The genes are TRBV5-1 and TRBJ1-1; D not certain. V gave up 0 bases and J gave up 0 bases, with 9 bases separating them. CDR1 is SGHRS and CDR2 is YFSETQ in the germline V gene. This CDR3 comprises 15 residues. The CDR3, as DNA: TGCGCCAGCAGCTTGGCCGGCACAATGAACACTGAAGCTTTCTTT. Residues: CASSLAGTMNTEAFF.

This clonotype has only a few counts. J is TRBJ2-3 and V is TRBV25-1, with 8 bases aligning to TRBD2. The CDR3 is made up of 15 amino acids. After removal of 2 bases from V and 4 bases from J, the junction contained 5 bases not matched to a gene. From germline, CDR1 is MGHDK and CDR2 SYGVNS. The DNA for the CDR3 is TGTGCCAGCAGTGAAGGAGCGGGAGCCCCAGATACGCAGTATTTT. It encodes CASSEGAGAPDTQYF.

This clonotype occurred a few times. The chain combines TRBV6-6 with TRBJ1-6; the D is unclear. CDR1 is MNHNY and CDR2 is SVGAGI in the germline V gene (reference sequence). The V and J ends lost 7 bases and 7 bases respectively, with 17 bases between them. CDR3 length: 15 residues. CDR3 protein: CASTTGGSGNSPLHF. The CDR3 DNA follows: TGTGCCAGCACCACGGGTGGCAGTGGAAATTCACCCCTCCACTTT.

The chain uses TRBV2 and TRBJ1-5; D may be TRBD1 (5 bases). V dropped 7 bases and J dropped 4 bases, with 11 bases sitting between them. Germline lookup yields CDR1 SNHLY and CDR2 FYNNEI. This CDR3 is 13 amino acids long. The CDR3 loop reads CASTGGDNQPQHF. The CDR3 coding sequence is TGTGCCAGCACGGGAGGGGATAATCAGCCCCAGCATTTT.

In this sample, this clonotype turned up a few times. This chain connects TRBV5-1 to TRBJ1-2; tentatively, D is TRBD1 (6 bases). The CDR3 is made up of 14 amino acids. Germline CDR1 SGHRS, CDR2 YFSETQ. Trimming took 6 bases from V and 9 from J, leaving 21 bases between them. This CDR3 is CASTLVAGGASYTF. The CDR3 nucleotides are TGCGCCAGCACCCTAGTAGCCGGGGGCGCGAGCTACACCTTC. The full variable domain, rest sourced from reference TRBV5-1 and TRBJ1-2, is KAGVTQTPRYLIKTRGQQVTLSCSPISGHRSVSWYQQTPGQGLQFLFEYFSETQRNKGNFPGRFSGRQFSNSRSEMNVSTLELGDSALYLCASTLVAGGASYTFGSGTRLTVV.

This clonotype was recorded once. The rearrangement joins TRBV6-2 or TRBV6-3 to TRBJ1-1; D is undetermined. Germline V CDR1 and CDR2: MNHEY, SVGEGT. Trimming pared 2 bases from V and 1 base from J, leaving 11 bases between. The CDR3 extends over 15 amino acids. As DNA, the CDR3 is TGTGCCAGCAGTTACCCTCGGGTGACGAACACTGAAGCTTTCTTT. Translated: CASSYPRVTNTEAFF.

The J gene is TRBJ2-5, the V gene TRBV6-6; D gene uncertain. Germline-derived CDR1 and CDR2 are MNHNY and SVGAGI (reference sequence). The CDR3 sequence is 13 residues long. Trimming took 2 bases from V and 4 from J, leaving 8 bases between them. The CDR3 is CASSYGYGETQYF. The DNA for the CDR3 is TGTGCCAGCAGTTACGGTTACGGAGAGACCCAGTACTTC.

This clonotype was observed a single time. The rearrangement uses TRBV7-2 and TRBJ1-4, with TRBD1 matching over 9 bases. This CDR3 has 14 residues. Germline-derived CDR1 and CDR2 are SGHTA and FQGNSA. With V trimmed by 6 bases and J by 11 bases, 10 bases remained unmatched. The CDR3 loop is CASRTGQGFGKLFF. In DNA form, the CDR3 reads TGTGCCAGCAGGACGGGACAGGGCTTTGGTAAACTGTTTTTT.

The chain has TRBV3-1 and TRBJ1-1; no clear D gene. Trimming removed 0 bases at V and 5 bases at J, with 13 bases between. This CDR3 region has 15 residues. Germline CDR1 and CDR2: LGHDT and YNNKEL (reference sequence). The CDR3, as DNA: TGTGCCAGCAGCCAAGAAGGAATGGGCCGGACTGAAGCTTTCTTT. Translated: CASSQEGMGRTEAFF.

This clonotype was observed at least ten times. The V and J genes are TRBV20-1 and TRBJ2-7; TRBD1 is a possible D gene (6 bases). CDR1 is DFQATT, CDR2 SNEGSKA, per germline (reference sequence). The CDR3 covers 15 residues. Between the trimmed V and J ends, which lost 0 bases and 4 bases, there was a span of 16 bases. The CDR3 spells CSAREGGQPVYEQYF. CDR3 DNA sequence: TGCAGTGCTAGAGAAGGTGGACAGCCAGTGTACGAGCAGTACTTC.

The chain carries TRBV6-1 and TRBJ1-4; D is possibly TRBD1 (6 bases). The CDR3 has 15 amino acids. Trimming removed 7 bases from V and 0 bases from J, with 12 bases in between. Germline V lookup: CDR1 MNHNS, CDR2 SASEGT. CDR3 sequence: CASNNYRATNEKLFF. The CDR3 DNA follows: TGTGCCAGCAATAACTACAGGGCAACTAATGAAAAACTGTTTTTT.

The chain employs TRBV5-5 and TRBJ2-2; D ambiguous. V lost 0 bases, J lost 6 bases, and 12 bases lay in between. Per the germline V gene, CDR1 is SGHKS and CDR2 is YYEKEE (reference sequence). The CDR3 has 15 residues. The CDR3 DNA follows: TGTGCCAGCAGCTTGGGTCCAGCAATGGCCGGGGAGCTGTTTTTT. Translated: CASSLGPAMAGELFF.

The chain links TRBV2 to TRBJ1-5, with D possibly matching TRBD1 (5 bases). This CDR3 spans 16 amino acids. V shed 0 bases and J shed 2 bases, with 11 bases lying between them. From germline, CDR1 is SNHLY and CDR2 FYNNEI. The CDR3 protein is CASSEASGLGNQPQHF. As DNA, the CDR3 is TGTGCCAGCAGTGAAGCCTCAGGGTTAGGCAATCAGCCCCAGCATTTT.

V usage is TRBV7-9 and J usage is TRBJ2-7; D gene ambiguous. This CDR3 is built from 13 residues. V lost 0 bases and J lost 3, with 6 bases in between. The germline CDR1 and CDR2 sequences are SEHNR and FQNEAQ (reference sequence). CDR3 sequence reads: CASSLAYFYEQYF. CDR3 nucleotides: TGTGCCAGCAGCTTAGCGTACTTCTACGAGCAGTACTTC.

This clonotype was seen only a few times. The CDR3 sequence: CASSLGSGSNEQFF. DNA of the CDR3: TGTGCCAGCAGTTTGGGAAGTGGGAGCAATGAGCAGTTCTTC. This rearrangement joins TRBV28 to TRBJ2-1, with D maybe TRBD2 (5 bases). V dropped 3 bases and J dropped 6 bases, with 12 bases sitting between them. CDR1 is MDHEN, CDR2 SYDVKM, per germline. CDR3 length: 14 amino acids.

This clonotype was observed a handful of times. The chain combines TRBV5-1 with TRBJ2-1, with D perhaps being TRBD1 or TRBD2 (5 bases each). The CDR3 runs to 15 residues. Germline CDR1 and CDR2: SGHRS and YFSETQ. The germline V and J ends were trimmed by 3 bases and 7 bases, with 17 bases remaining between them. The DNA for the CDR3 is TGCGCCAGCAGCTCTATGGGGACGGAGAAAAATGAGCAGTTCTTC. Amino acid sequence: CASSSMGTEKNEQFF.

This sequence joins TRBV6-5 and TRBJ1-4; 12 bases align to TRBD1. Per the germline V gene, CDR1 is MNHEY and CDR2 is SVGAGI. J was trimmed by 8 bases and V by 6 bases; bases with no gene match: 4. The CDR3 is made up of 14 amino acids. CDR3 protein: CASSMGQGAEKLFF. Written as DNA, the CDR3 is TGTGCCAGCAGCATGGGACAGGGGGCAGAAAAACTGTTTTTT.

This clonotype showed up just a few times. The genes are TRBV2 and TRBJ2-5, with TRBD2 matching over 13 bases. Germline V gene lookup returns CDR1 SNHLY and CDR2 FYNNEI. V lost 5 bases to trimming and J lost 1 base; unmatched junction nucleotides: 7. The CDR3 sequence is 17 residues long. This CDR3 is CASSRSTSGGLQETQYF. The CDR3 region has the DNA TGTGCCAGCAGTCGGTCGACTAGCGGGGGGCTCCAAGAGACCCAGTACTTC. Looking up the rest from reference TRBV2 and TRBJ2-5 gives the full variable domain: EPEVTQTPSHQVTQMGQEVILRCVPISNHLYFYWYRQILGQKVEFLVSFYNNEISEKSEIFDDQFSVERPDGSNFTLKIRSTKLEDSAMYFCASSRSTSGGLQETQYFGPGTRLLVL.

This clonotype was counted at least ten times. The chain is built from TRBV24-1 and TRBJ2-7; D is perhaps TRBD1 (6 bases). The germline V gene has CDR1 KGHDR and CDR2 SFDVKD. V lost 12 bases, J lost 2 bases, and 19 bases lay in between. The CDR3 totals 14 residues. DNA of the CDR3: TGTGCCCGCGATTTGACAGGAGACCCCTACGAGCAGTACTTC. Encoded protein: CARDLTGDPYEQYF.

Here the CDR3 reads CASRGTSINEQFF. CDR3 in DNA: TGTGCCAGCAGGGGGACTAGCATCAATGAGCAGTTCTTC. V usage is TRBV2 and J usage is TRBJ2-1, with TRBD2 matching over 9 bases. The CDR3 covers 13 residues. The junction had 3 bases not matched to a gene; V was cut back by 6 bases and J by 6 bases. Germline V CDR1 and CDR2: SNHLY, FYNNEI.

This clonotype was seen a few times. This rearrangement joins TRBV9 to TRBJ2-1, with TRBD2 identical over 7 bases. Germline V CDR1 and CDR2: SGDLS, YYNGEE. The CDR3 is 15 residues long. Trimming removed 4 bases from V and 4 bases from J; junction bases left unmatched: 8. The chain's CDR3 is CASSLAWGGYNEQFF. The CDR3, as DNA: TGTGCCAGCAGCCTCGCGTGGGGGGGGTACAATGAGCAGTTCTTC.

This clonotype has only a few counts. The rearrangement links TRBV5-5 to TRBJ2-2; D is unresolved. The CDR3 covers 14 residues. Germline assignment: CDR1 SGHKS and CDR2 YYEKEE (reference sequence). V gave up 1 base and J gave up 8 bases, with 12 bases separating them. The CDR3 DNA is TGTGCCAGCAGCTTGCCATTAACTGGAGGGGAGCTGTTTTTT. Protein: CASSLPLTGGELFF.

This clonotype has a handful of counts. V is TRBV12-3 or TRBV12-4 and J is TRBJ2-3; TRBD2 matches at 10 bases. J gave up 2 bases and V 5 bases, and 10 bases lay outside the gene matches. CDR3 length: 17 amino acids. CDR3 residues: CASSPARSGRATDTQYF. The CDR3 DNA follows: TGTGCCAGCAGTCCCGCCCGGAGCGGGAGGGCCACAGATACGCAGTATTTT.

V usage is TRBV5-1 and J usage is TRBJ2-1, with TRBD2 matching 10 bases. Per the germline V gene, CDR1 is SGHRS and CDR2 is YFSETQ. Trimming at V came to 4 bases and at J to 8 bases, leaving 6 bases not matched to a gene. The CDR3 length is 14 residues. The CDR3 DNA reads TGCGCCAGCAGCCAGCGGGAGGGCCTATATGAGCAGTTCTTC. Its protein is CASSQREGLYEQFF.

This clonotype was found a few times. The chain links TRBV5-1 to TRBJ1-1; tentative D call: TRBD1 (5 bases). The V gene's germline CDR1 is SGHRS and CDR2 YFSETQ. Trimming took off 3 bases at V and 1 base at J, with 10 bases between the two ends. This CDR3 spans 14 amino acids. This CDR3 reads CASSSWDENTEAFF. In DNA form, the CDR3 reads TGCGCCAGCAGCTCTTGGGACGAGAACACTGAAGCTTTCTTT.

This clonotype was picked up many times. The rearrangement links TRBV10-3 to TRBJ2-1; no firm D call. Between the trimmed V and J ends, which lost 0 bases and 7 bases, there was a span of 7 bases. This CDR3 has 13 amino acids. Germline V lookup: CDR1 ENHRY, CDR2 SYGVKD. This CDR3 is CAISESGRNEQFF. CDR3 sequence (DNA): TGTGCCATCAGTGAGTCCGGGCGAAATGAGCAGTTCTTC.

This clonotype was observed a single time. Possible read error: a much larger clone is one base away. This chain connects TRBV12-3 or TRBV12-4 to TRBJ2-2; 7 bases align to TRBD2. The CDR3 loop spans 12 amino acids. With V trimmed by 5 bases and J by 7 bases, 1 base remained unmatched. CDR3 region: CASSTSDGELFF. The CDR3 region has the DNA TGTGCCAGCAGTACTAGCGACGGGGAGCTGTTTTTT.